This TCR beta chain emerged from a study of blood T cell repertoires in COVID-19. The method was immunoSEQ multiplex PCR; TCRdb's version includes in-frame clones alone and lacks a portion of them. Among about 500,000 clones listed, less than 90% were seen once. Germline V gene lookup returns CDR1 MNHEY and CDR2 SVGAGI. V gave up 4 bases and J gave up 0 bases, with 10 bases separating them. This CDR3 is 16 amino acids long. Seattle patients were enrolled while actively infected and followed longitudinally. The sequence was obtained from a woman in her 50s with COVID-19, enrolled during active disease. What was sequenced was peripheral blood. V usage is TRBV6-5 and J usage is TRBJ2-6, with a weak D call TRBD1 (5 bases). The DNA of the CDR3 is TGTGCCAGCAGTTTTTACAGGAACTCTGGGGCCAACGTCCTGACTTTC. Translated, it gives CASSFYRNSGANVLTF.